This TCR beta chain was documented in a study of identical twins. Study observations and caveats: Excess sharing between twins was weaker in beta out-of-frame sequences.

Trimming took 2 bases from V and 7 from J, leaving 13 bases between them. CDR3 length equals 14 residues. CDR1 and CDR2 from the germline V gene are SGDLS and YYNGEE. This clonotype has a count of ten or more. Its target is unknown. TCRdb re-called the 5' RACE reads with MiXCR, one entry per CDR3 protein. The data show hundreds of thousands of distinct CDR3 sequences, with 8.5% to 9% seen just once and roughly 0.9% held by the top ten. In addition, the sample was reused for a study of yellow fever vaccine responses in identical twins.

This sequence was found in a woman aged 18 to 35 in good health. The chain recombines TRBV9 with TRBJ1-5; D may be TRBD1 (5 bases). The specimen was PBMCs. The CDR3 DNA reads as TGTGCCAGCAGCGTGGGCTCCGCAGGGCAGCCCCAGCATTTT. Its translation: CASSVGSAGQPQHF.